The sequence of this T cell receptor beta chain was determined in a study of CD8 T cells in Susac syndrome. Sequencing of TCR beta was performed on blood CD8+ T cells and on blood CD4+ T cells. In contrast to the negatively isolated CD8+ and CD4+ T cells, TEMRA cells were FACS-enriched. RNA amounts of about 0.5 to 1 ug underwent reverse transcription with random hexamers. An immunoSEQ multiplex PCR amplified TCR beta CDR3 over 54 Vbeta and 13 Jbeta. TCRdb fed the immunoSEQ multiplex PCR reads into MiXCR, producing one record per CDR3 protein. This table has some 190,000 distinct CDR3 sequences, approximately 93% appearing once. Germline values: CDR1 SGHRS, CDR2 YFSETQ. The V gene end was trimmed by 0 bases and the J gene end by 11 bases; junction bases not matched to a gene: 1. This CDR3 spans 12 amino acids.

This sequence originates from a human donor in good health. The sample consisted of CD4+ T cells from PBMCs. The rearrangement joins TRBV5-1 to TRBJ2-1; 8 bases match TRBD1. In DNA form, the CDR3 reads TGCGCCAGCAGCTTGGGACAGGGGCAGCAGTTCTTC. Translation gives CASSLGQGQQFF.